These T cell receptor beta chains were read from a single sample in a study of blood T cells in healthy people across ages. TCRdb passed the 5' RACE reads through MiXCR, listing each CDR3 protein once. This sample has hundreds of thousands of distinct CDR3 sequences, with 21% found just once. The sequenced sample was blood. The receptors originated from a man between 70 and 80 years old in good health. Each CDR3 is given with its conserved first and last residue. Fields, in order: J gene, D gene, clone size, V gene, CDR3 DNA, CDR3 protein. D genes are given only for firm matches. Clone size is stated in some rows and not others, as once, few, many or a class when expanded.

J gene: TRBJ2-4
D gene: TRBD2
clone size: .
V gene: TRBV30
CDR3 DNA: TGTGCCTGGGACCTCAAGCCGCGGGAGGTTTACAAAAACATTCAGTACTTC
CDR3 protein: CAWDLKPREVYKNIQYF

J gene: TRBJ1-2
D gene: .
clone size: .
V gene: TRBV29-1
CDR3 DNA: TGCAGCGTTGAAGGGACGGTTGACGGCTACACCTTC
CDR3 protein: CSVEGTVDGYTF

J gene: TRBJ2-5
D gene: .
clone size: .
V gene: TRBV6-5
CDR3 DNA: TGTGCCAGCAGTTACTCGAGTGTGGGAGGCCAAGAGACCCAGTACTTC
CDR3 protein: CASSYSSVGGQETQYF

J gene: TRBJ2-1
D gene: .
clone size: .
V gene: TRBV15
CDR3 DNA: TGTGCCACCAAACCTAGGGGTTCCTACAATGAGCAGTTCTTC
CDR3 protein: CATKPRGSYNEQFF

J gene: TRBJ1-1
D gene: .
clone size: .
V gene: TRBV10-3
CDR3 DNA: TGTGCCACTAACAGGGTCGGGGACACTGAAGCTTTCTTT
CDR3 protein: CATNRVGDTEAFF

J gene: TRBJ1-1
D gene: TRBD1
clone size: .
V gene: TRBV6-6
CDR3 DNA: TGTGCCAGCAGTTACTCAGCCGGGACAGCAACTTTT
CDR3 protein: CASSYSAGTATF

J gene: TRBJ1-4
D gene: TRBD1
clone size: many
V gene: TRBV6-5
CDR3 DNA: TGTGCCAGCAGTTACCTTGGACAGGATAGTGAAAAACTGTTTTTT
CDR3 protein: CASSYLGQDSEKLFF

J gene: TRBJ2-1
D gene: TRBD2
clone size: .
V gene: TRBV3-1
CDR3 DNA: TGTGCCGGCAGCCCCTCTGGGAGGGATGTGGGGAATGAGCAGTTCTTC
CDR3 protein: CAGSPSGRDVGNEQFF

J gene: TRBJ1-4
D gene: TRBD1
clone size: few
V gene: TRBV12-3/TRBV12-4
CDR3 DNA: TGTGCCAGCAGTTCCCAGGGGGCTGGTAATGAAAAACTGTTTTTT
CDR3 protein: CASSSQGAGNEKLFF

J gene: TRBJ2-7
D gene: .
clone size: few
V gene: TRBV11-2
CDR3 DNA: TGTGCCAGCAGCTTAGGGCTAGGTGGGAGAAGCCACGAGCAGTACTTC
CDR3 protein: CASSLGLGGRSHEQYF

J gene: TRBJ2-1
D gene: .
clone size: few
V gene: TRBV20-1
CDR3 DNA: TGCAGTGTCCCGGGTTATGAGCAGTTCTTC
CDR3 protein: CSVPGYEQFF

J gene: TRBJ2-1
D gene: .
clone size: .
V gene: TRBV7-2
CDR3 DNA: TGTGCCAGCAGCTTAGGGGAGGCCAATGAGCAGTTCTTC
CDR3 protein: CASSLGEANEQFF

J gene: TRBJ2-7
D gene: TRBD1
clone size: many
V gene: TRBV27
CDR3 DNA: TGTGCCAGCAGTTTAACGGACAGGGGTCACCCAGAGGTTACCTACGAGCAGTACTTC
CDR3 protein: CASSLTDRGHPEVTYEQYF

J gene: TRBJ1-1
D gene: TRBD1
clone size: few
V gene: TRBV20-1
CDR3 DNA: TGCAGTGCTAGAGTAAAAACAAACCGGGACAGGTCGAACACTGAAGCTTTCTTT
CDR3 protein: CSARVKTNRDRSNTEAFF

J gene: TRBJ2-5
D gene: .
clone size: .
V gene: TRBV12-3/TRBV12-4
CDR3 DNA: TGTGCCAGCAGTTTGACAGCCCGGGGGGAGACCCAGTACTTC
CDR3 protein: CASSLTARGETQYF

J gene: TRBJ2-4
D gene: TRBD1
clone size: .
V gene: TRBV6-2/TRBV6-3
CDR3 DNA: TGTGCCAGCAATAACCGGGACAGGGCGGGCATTCAGTACTTC
CDR3 protein: CASNNRDRAGIQYF

J gene: TRBJ2-5
D gene: TRBD1
clone size: few
V gene: TRBV24-1
CDR3 DNA: TGTGCCACCAGTGATTGGCAGGGGGAAAAAGAGACCCAGTACTTC
CDR3 protein: CATSDWQGEKETQYF

J gene: TRBJ1-3
D gene: .
clone size: .
V gene: TRBV6-6
CDR3 DNA: TGTGCCAGCAGTTCGGCAGGGCAAGGAAACACCATATATTTT
CDR3 protein: CASSSAGQGNTIYF

J gene: TRBJ1-1
D gene: .
clone size: once
V gene: TRBV6-6
CDR3 DNA: TGTGCCAGCAGTGACCCAGGGGCCGGCCCGGTATCTGAAGCTTTCTTT
CDR3 protein: CASSDPGAGPVSEAFF

J gene: TRBJ1-4
D gene: .
clone size: few
V gene: TRBV4-3
CDR3 DNA: TGCGCCAGCAGCCAAGATCGTTCACACGAGGAAAAACTGTTTTTT
CDR3 protein: CASSQDRSHEEKLFF

J gene: TRBJ1-4
D gene: .
clone size: .
V gene: TRBV13
CDR3 DNA: TGTGCCAGCAGCCCGCGGCTAGGTTACGCGGGGGAAAAACTGTTTTTT
CDR3 protein: CASSPRLGYAGEKLFF

J gene: TRBJ2-2
D gene: TRBD2
clone size: few
V gene: TRBV7-8
CDR3 DNA: TGTGCCAGCAGCGTACTAGCGGGAGGGGAGCTGTTTTTT
CDR3 protein: CASSVLAGGELFF

J gene: TRBJ1-1
D gene: TRBD1
clone size: .
V gene: TRBV6-5
CDR3 DNA: TGTGCCAGCAGTTACTCGGGAGGGGGCTTCGCTGAAGCTTTCTTT
CDR3 protein: CASSYSGGGFAEAFF

J gene: TRBJ1-2
D gene: .
clone size: few
V gene: TRBV12-3/TRBV12-4
CDR3 DNA: TGTGCCAGCAGCCGGGGGGAGACCTATGGCTACACCTTC
CDR3 protein: CASSRGETYGYTF

J gene: TRBJ1-1
D gene: .
clone size: .
V gene: TRBV12-5
CDR3 DNA: TGTGCTAGTGGTTTGGTACTGAAAGAGAACACTGAAGCTTTCTTT
CDR3 protein: CASGLVLKENTEAFF

J gene: TRBJ2-5
D gene: .
clone size: .
V gene: TRBV20-1
CDR3 DNA: TGCAGTGCCGCAAACGAGGGGTACGAGACCCAGTACTTC
CDR3 protein: CSAANEGYETQYF